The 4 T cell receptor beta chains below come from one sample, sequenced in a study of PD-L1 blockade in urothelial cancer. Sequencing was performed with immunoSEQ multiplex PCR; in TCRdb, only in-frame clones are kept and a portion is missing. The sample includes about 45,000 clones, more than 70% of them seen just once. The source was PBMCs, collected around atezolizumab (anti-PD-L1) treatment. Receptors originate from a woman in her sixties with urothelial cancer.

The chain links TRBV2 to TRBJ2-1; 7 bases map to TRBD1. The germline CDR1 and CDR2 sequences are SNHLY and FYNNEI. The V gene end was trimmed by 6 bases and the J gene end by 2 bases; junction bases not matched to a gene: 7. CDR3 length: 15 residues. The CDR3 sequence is CASSPWGTAYNEQFF. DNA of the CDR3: TGTGCCAGCAGCCCTTGGGGGACAGCCTACAATGAGCAGTTCTTC.

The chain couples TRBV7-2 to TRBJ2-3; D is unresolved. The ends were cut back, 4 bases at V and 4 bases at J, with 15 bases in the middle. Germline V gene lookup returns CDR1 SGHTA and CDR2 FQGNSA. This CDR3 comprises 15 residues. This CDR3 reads CASSSLPFAPDTQYF. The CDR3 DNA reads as TGTGCCAGCAGCTCACTGCCCTTCGCCCCAGATACGCAGTATTTT.

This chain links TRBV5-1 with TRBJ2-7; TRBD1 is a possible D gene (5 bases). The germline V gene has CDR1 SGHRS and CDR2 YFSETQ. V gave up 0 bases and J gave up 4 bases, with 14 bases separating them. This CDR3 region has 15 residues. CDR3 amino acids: CASSLAPGILYEQYF. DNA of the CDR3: TGCGCCAGCAGCTTGGCCCCAGGGATCCTGTACGAGCAGTACTTC.

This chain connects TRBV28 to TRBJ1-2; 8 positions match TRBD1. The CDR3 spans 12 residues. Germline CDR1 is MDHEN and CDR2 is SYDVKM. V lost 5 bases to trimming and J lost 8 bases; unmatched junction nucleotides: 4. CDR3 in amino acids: CASSPRGRGYTF. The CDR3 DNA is TGTGCCAGCAGTCCCAGGGGGCGCGGCTACACCTTC.